This T cell receptor (beta chain) was identified in a study of T cell repertoires in cytomegalovirus infection. Study summary: Shared public TCR beta signatures pointed to both CMV infection and a matching HLA type.

TCRdb re-called the reads with MiXCR, one entry per CDR3 protein. The sample lists hundreds of thousands of distinct CDR3 sequences, 25% to 35% occurring once. There are 13 residues in the CDR3. Germline V gives CDR1 KGHSH, CDR2 LQKENI. The J segment lost 2 bases and the V segment lost 3 bases, leaving 1 base of the junction unmatched. This clonotype was observed many times. What it binds is not known. Notes on the study in general: Ex vivo responses were dominated by HLA-C-restricted CMV-specific TCR beta clonotypes. People with CMV and the relevant HLA were identified by cumulative public TCR beta family frequency.

The clonotype comes from a human donor in good health (CMV status not recorded). Some clones in this sample may be carry-over from other donors' samples. This specimen consisted of cultured PBMCs, obtained from culture after CMV antigen stimulation. The chain links TRBV18 to TRBJ2-7, with 7 bases lining up with TRBD1. CDR3 region: CASSPGQTYEQYF. The CDR3 coding sequence is TGTGCCAGCTCACCGGGACAGACCTACGAGCAGTACTTC.